What follows is one T cell receptor beta chain and its context. Original processing notes: Reference gene primer amplification gave estimated nucleated cell counts. The repertoire was sequenced with immunoSEQ multiplex PCR; TCRdb's copy has only in-frame clones and lacks some. That table furnishes V, J and clone size, whereas the DNA furnished D and trimming. The table includes approximately 230,000 clones, more than 65% detected once. This record comes from a study of blood T cell repertoires in COVID-19. Study-wide context: PBMCs, B-cell-depleted T cells, or T cells provided the cDNA or gDNA that made up the material.

V dropped 6 bases and J dropped 4; count of bases not matched to a gene: 4. The germline CDR1 and CDR2 sequences are KGHSH and LQKENI. CDR3 size: 14 residues. This sequence joins TRBV18 and TRBJ1-5; TRBD1 agrees at 9 bases. This receptor was taken from a woman aged 40-49 years with active or convalescent COVID-19. Sequenced material: peripheral blood. The CDR3 loop is CASSPGTGNQPQHF. The CDR3 DNA follows: TGTGCCAGCTCTCCCGGGACAGGGAATCAGCCCCAGCATTTT.